This paragraph reports one T cell receptor (beta chain). The source of the sample is a study of cytomegalovirus exposure and HLA in healthy donors. The PCR had 60 Vbeta and 13 Jbeta primers. Libraries were prepared by immunoSEQ multiplex PCR; TCRdb keeps only in-frame clonotypes and omits some of them. The table records approximately 140,000 clones, approximately 84% of them present only once. The TCR was taken from a woman aged 40 to 50 in good health and CMV-seronegative. The sequenced sample consisted of PBMCs.

The CDR3 protein is CASSLAGRMNTEAFF. DNA for the CDR3: TGTGCCAGCAGCTTAGCGGGCAGGATGAACACTGAAGCTTTCTTT. The chain has TRBV7-2 and TRBJ1-1; D gene unclear. The CDR3 consists of 15 residues. Germline CDR1 SGHTA, CDR2 FQGNSA. Trimming pared 0 bases from V and 0 bases from J, leaving 8 bases between.